The rows below give T cell receptor beta chains drawn from one sample of a study of early stage breast cancer tumors. The assay was immunoSEQ multiplex PCR, and TCRdb's table has in-frame clones only and misses some. The repertoire consists of approximately 4,800 clones, with 61% occurring once and the leading ten covering 15% to 20%. Sequencing used breast tumor tissue. The receptors stem from a person aged 45 to 59 with breast cancer. The CDR3 runs from the conserved cysteine through the conserved F or W. D genes are given only for firm matches. The listing skips clone size in some rows; elsewhere it reads once, few, many or a size class.

v_call	j_call	clone_size	d_call	cdr3_aa	cdr3_nt
TRBV11-3	TRBJ2-7	few	-	CASSPRGSYEQYF	TGTGCCAGCAGCCCTCGGGGCTCCTACGAGCAGTACTTC
TRBV2	TRBJ1-4	few	TRBD1	CASRAGGESNEKLFF	TGTGCCAGCAGAGCAGGGGGCGAGTCTAATGAAAAACTGTTTTTT
TRBV11-3	TRBJ2-2	-	-	CASSKDTSNTGELFF	TGTGCCAGCAGCAAAGACACTTCGAACACCGGGGAGCTGTTTTTT
TRBV5-8	TRBJ2-5	-	-	CASSFLLRTGETQYF	TGTGCCAGCAGCTTTCTCCTGCGTACAGGAGAGACCCAGTACTTC
TRBV5-4	TRBJ2-1	-	-	CASSLAQGSYNEQFF	TGTGCCAGCAGCTTGGCACAGGGCTCCTACAATGAGCAGTTCTTC
TRBV9	TRBJ2-2	-	-	CASSVAVGVGTGELFF	TGTGCCAGCAGCGTAGCTGTGGGAGTAGGGACCGGGGAGCTGTTTTTT
TRBV7-9	TRBJ2-7	few	-	CASSPGGVGYEQYF	TGTGCCAGCAGCCCAGGGGGGGTCGGATACGAGCAGTACTTC
TRBV5-1	TRBJ2-7	once	-	CASSLAAASYEQYF	TGCGCCAGCAGCTTGGCTGCTGCGTCCTACGAGCAGTACTTC
TRBV2	TRBJ2-1	few	TRBD2	CASSETELAGYNEQFF	TGTGCCAGCAGTGAAACTGAACTAGCGGGCTACAATGAGCAGTTCTTC
TRBV5-4	TRBJ2-5	-	-	CASSLGGGSETQYF	TGTGCCAGCAGCTTGGGGGGAGGATCCGAGACCCAGTACTTC
TRBV2	TRBJ2-3	few	-	CASSSSQTQYF	TGTGCCAGCAGTTCGTCCCAAACGCAGTATTTT
TRBV21-1	TRBJ1-1	-	-	CASSHRRDPLLNTEAFF	TGTGCCAGCAGCCACAGGCGGGACCCCCTTCTGAACACTGAAGCTTTCTTT
TRBV30	TRBJ1-2	few	-	CAWSLSGVTDGYTF	TGTGCCTGGAGTCTATCGGGCGTTACCGATGGCTACACCTTC
TRBV7-8	TRBJ2-3	few	-	CASSPFTDTQYF	TGTGCCAGCAGCCCTTTTACAGATACGCAGTATTTT
TRBV7-9	TRBJ2-3	-	TRBD2	CASSLAVGGADTQYF	TGTGCCAGCAGCTTAGCGGTGGGGGGGGCAGATACGCAGTATTTT
TRBV29-1	TRBJ2-7	-	TRBD2	CSVGSSGRAREQYF	TGCAGCGTTGGGTCTAGCGGGAGGGCTAGGGAGCAGTACTTC
TRBV19	TRBJ2-5	-	TRBD1	CASRDRGQETQYF	TGTGCCAGCCGGGACAGGGGGCAAGAGACCCAGTACTTC
TRBV9	TRBJ1-6	-	TRBD1	CASRSPGQPNSPLHF	TGTGCCAGCAGGTCGCCGGGACAGCCTAATTCACCCCTCCACTTT
TRBV28	TRBJ2-1	once	-	CASSRLRSSYNEQFF	TGTGCCAGCAGCCGCTTACGGAGCTCCTACAATGAGCAGTTCTTC
TRBV6-5	TRBJ2-1	-	-	CASIRGNEQFF	TGTGCCAGCATAAGGGGCAATGAGCAGTTCTTC
TRBV23-1	TRBJ2-1	-	-	CASRLHRGGYNEQFF	TGCGCCAGCAGGCTCCACAGGGGAGGCTACAATGAGCAGTTCTTC
TRBV7-2	TRBJ1-3	-	-	CASSLDQAGTGNTIYF	TGTGCCAGCAGCTTAGACCAGGCGGGTACTGGAAACACCATATATTTT
TRBV18	TRBJ1-1	-	-	CASSPLGNTEAFF	TGTGCCAGCTCACCGCTAGGGAACACTGAAGCTTTCTTT
TRBV7-2	TRBJ1-1	-	TRBD1	CASSADRGRRTEAFF	TGTGCCAGCAGCGCGGACAGGGGGCGCCGCACTGAAGCTTTCTTT
TRBV21-1	TRBJ2-5	few	-	CASSAQGTQYF	TGTGCCAGCAGCGCCCAGGGAACCCAGTACTTC
TRBV6-1	TRBJ1-2	-	-	CASSEDGGNYGYTF	TGTGCCAGCAGTGAGGACGGGGGTAACTATGGCTACACCTTC
TRBV7-3	TRBJ2-3	-	TRBD2	CASSLTGTSGRATDTQYF	TGTGCCAGCAGCTTAACGGGGACTAGCGGGAGGGCCACAGATACGCAGTATTTT
TRBV5-4	TRBJ2-5	-	TRBD1	CASSLDSDRVETQYF	TGTGCCAGCAGCTTGGATTCGGACAGGGTGGAGACCCAGTACTTC
TRBV5-8	TRBJ2-2	-	-	CASRRGMTGELFF	TGTGCCAGCAGGAGGGGAATGACCGGGGAGCTGTTTTTT
TRBV28	TRBJ1-2	-	-	CASSFGRAYGYTF	TGTGCCAGCAGTTTTGGCAGGGCCTATGGCTACACCTTC
TRBV9	TRBJ2-5	few	-	CASSFGQKETQYF	TGTGCCAGCAGCTTCGGACAGAAAGAGACCCAGTACTTC
TRBV5-5	TRBJ1-5	-	TRBD1	CASSLGAAGGSEPQHF	TGTGCCAGCAGCTTGGGGGCGGCAGGGGGGTCAGAGCCCCAGCATTTT
TRBV7-2	TRBJ2-2	-	-	CASSLNGGAGGELFF	TGTGCCAGCAGCCTTAACGGAGGGGCCGGCGGGGAGCTGTTTTTT
TRBV12-5	TRBJ2-2	-	TRBD1	CASGLLGTGGVTGELFF	TGTGCTAGTGGTTTGCTAGGGACAGGGGGCGTCACCGGGGAGCTGTTTTTT
TRBV30	TRBJ1-6	-	-	CAWTKRVVDSPLHF	TGTGCCTGGACCAAGAGGGTTGTCGATTCACCCCTCCACTTT
TRBV5-6	TRBJ2-4	-	TRBD1	CASSLTAGTGENIQYF	TGTGCCAGCAGCTTGACCGCCGGGACAGGGGAAAACATTCAGTACTTC
TRBV14	TRBJ2-1	-	-	CASSQFLTNEQFF	TGTGCCAGCAGCCAATTCCTAACTAATGAGCAGTTCTTC
TRBV6-5	TRBJ2-5	-	-	CASSNQETQYF	TGTGCCAGCAGCAACCAAGAGACCCAGTACTTC
TRBV18	TRBJ2-5	few	-	CASSPETGGQETQYF	TGTGCCAGCTCACCCGAAACAGGCGGCCAAGAGACCCAGTACTTC
TRBV25-1	TRBJ2-1	few	TRBD2	CASSVRGGRNEQFF	TGTGCCAGCAGTGTCCGGGGGGGCCGGAATGAGCAGTTCTTC
TRBV19	TRBJ2-1	-	-	CASSLDRGGGFTYNEQFF	TGTGCCAGTAGTCTTGACAGGGGCGGGGGGTTTACTTACAATGAGCAGTTCTTC
TRBV9	TRBJ1-6	-	-	CASSVYGQGNSPLHF	TGTGCCAGCAGCGTATATGGGCAGGGCAATTCACCCCTCCACTTT